This T cell receptor beta chain was retrieved from a study of vaccination and CD4 T cells after COVID-19. As for the study in general: The peptides that stimulated the cells were overlapping spike peptides from SARS-CoV-2, HCoV-NL63, HCoV-OC43 and HCoV-229E.

Noted treatment: approximately 9-day PBMC culture with coronavirus spike peptide pools or control peptides (ViraFEST assay). During the years 2011-2018, before the COVID-19 pandemic, the unexposed donor's CD4+ T cells were collected. Some 2 million PBMCs were grown per well alongside about 10 IU/ml IL-2 and about 10 ug/ml peptide pools. Where cell yield allowed, unexposed-donor CD4+ T cells were probed with SARS-CoV-2 S/N and four cold-coronavirus spikes. To note about this clonotype: Its antigen remains unidentified.

Oncomine TCR Beta short-read sequencing was applied to DNA from cultured CD4+ T cells. Genomic DNA extraction was carried out from cultured CD4+ T cells. TCRdb reprocessed the PCR reads with MiXCR, giving one entry per CDR3 protein. The sample gives 9,500 or so distinct CDR3 sequences, around 30% of which show up once; around 25% is in the top ten. V was clipped by 1 base and J by 8 bases, with 9 bases between them. The germline CDR1 and CDR2 sequences are SGHRS and YFSETQ. This CDR3 contains 12 residues. Sequenced: CD4+ T cells from blood, cultured in vitro. This TCR derives from a human donor in good health. V and J are TRBV5-1 and TRBJ1-1; no clear D gene. CDR3 amino acids: CASSLTQFEAFF. CDR3 coding DNA: TGCGCCAGCAGCTTGACACAATTCGAAGCTTTCTTT. The whole variable domain, filled in from reference TRBV5-1 and TRBJ1-1, reads KAGVTQTPRYLIKTRGQQVTLSCSPISGHRSVSWYQQTPGQGLQFLFEYFSETQRNKGNFPGRFSGRQFSNSRSEMNVSTLELGDSALYLCASSLTQFEAFFGQGTRLTVV.